The sequence of this T cell receptor (beta chain) was determined in a study of cytomegalovirus exposure and HLA in healthy donors. Study findings and constraints: The authors listed some 150 TCR beta chains as cytomegalovirus-associated. Confirmation in vitro established that a few CMV-associated chains were specific for CMV antigens. High sensitivity and specificity were reportedly achieved when the classifier diagnosed cytomegalovirus status.

Notes on this clone: The target antigen is unknown.

Germline V gene lookup returns CDR1 SGHRS and CDR2 YFSETQ. Trimming took 7 bases from V and 8 from J, leaving 18 bases between them. The CDR3 sequence is 13 residues long. The protocol was immunoSEQ multiplex PCR, while the TCRdb copy is restricted to in-frame clones and leaves out a portion. The sample includes tens of thousands of clones, roughly nine tenths seen only once; the top ten take 7.5% to 9.5%. Separate from the approximately 730-subject first cohort, the roughly 120-subject validation cohort was the one that the donors belonged to. The clonotype comes from a woman aged 18-35 years in good health and CMV-seropositive. The V call is TRBV5-1, the J call TRBJ1-2; perhaps TRBD1 as D (5 bases). Sequencing was performed on PBMCs. CDR3 bases: TGCGCCAGCTCTGAGGGGAGGAAGATAGGCTACACCTTC. Translated, it gives CASSEGRKIGYTF.